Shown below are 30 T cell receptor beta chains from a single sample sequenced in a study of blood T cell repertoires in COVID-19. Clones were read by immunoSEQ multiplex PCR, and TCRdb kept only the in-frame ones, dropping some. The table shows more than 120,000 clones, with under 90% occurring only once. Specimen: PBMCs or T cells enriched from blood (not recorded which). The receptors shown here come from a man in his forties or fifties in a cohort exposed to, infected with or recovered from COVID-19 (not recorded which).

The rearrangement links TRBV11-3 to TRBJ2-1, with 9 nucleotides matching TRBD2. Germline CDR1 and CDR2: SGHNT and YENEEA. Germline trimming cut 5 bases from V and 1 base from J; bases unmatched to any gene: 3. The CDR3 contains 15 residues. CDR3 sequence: CASSHLAGSYNEQFF. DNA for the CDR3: TGTGCCAGCAGCCACCTAGCGGGGTCCTACAATGAGCAGTTCTTC.

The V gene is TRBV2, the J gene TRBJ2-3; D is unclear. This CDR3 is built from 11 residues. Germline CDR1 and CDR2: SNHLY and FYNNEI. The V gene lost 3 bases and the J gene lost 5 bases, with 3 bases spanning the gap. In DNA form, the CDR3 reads TGTGCCAGCAGTGACAGAGATACGCAGTATTTT. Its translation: CASSDRDTQYF.

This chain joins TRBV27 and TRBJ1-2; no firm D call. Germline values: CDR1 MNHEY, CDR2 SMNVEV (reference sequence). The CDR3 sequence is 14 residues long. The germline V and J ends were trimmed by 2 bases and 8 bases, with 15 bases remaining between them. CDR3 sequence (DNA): TGTGCCAGCAGTTTAAGCGGTCCCTTCTCGGGCTACACCTTC. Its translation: CASSLSGPFSGYTF.

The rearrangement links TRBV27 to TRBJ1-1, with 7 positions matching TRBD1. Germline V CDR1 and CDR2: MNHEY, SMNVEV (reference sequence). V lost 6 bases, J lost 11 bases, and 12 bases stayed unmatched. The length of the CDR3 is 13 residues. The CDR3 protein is CASRTGQDPGAFF. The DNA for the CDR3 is TGTGCCAGCAGAACAGGACAGGACCCAGGGGCTTTCTTT.

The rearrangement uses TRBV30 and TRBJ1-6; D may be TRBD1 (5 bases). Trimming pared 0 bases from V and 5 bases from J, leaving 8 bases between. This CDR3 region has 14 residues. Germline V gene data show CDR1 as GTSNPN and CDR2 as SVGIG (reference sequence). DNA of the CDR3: TGTGCCTGGAGTGTGACAGACCATAATTCACCCCTCCACTTT. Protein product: CAWSVTDHNSPLHF. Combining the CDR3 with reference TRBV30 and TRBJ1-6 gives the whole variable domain SQTIHQWPATLVQPVGSPLSLECTVEGTSNPNLYWYRQAAGRGLQLLFYSVGIGQISSEVPQNLSASRPQDRQFILSSKKLLLSDSGFYLCAWSVTDHNSPLHFGNGTRLTVT.

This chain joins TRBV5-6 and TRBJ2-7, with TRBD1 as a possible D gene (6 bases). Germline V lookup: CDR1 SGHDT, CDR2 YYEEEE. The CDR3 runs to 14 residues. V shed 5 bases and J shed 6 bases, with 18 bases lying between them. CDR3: CASRPPPGDGEQYF. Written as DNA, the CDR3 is TGTGCCAGCAGGCCGCCCCCAGGGGATGGCGAGCAGTACTTC.

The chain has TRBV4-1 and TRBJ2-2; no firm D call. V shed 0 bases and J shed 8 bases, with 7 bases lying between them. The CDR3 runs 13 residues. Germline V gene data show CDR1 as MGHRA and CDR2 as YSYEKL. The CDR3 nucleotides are TGCGCCAGCAGCCAAGACATTCGGGGGGAGCTGTTTTTT. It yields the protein CASSQDIRGELFF.

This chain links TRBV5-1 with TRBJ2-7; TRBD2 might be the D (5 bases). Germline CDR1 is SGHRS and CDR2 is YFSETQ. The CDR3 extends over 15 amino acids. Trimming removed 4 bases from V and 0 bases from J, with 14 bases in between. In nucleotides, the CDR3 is TGCGCCAGCAGCATGGCGAGCGGATCCTCCTACGAGCAGTACTTC. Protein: CASSMASGSSYEQYF.

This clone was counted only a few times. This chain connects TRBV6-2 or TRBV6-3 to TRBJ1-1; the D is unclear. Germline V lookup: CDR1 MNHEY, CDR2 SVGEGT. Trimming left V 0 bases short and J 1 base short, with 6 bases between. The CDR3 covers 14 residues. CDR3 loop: CASSYSPGNTEAFF. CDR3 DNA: TGTGCCAGCAGTTACTCGCCGGGGAACACTGAAGCTTTCTTT.

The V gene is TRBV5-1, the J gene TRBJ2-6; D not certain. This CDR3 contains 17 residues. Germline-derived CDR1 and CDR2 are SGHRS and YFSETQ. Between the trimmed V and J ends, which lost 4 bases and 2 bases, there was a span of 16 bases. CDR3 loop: CASSTTIWATGANVLTF. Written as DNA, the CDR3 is TGCGCCAGCAGCACGACGATCTGGGCCACTGGGGCCAACGTCCTGACTTTC.

The CDR3 sequence: CATSDLGHYNEQFF. CDR3 DNA sequence: TGTGCCACCAGTGATTTGGGACATTACAATGAGCAGTTCTTC. This sequence joins TRBV24-1 and TRBJ2-1, with a weak D call TRBD1 (5 bases). V was shortened by 0 bases and J by 4 bases, with 6 bases between the two germline ends. The germline CDR1 and CDR2 sequences are KGHDR and SFDVKD. CDR3 length equals 14 residues.

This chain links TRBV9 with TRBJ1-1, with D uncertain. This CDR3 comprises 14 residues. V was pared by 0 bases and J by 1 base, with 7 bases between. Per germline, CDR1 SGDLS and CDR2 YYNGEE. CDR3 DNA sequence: TGTGCCAGCAGCGTAGATGGAGGGAACACTGAAGCTTTCTTT. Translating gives CASSVDGGNTEAFF.

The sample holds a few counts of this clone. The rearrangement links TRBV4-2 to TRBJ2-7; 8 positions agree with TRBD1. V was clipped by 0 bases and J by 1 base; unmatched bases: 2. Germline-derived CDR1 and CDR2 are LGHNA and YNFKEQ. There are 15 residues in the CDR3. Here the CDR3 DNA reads TGTGCCAGCAGCCAAGATGGGACAGGTTCCTACGAGCAGTACTTC. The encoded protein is CASSQDGTGSYEQYF.

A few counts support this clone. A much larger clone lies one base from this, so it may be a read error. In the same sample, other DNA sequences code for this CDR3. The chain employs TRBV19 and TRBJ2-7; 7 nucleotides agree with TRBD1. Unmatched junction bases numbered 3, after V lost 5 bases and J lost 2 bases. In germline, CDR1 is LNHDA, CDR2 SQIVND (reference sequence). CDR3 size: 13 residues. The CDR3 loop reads CASSGDRAYEQYF. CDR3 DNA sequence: TGTGCCAGTAGTGGAGACAGGGCCTACGAGCAGTACTTC.

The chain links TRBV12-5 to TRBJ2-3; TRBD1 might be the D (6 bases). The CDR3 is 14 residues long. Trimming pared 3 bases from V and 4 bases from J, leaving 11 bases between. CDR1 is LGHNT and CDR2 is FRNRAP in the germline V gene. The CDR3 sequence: CASGLSTGPDTQYF. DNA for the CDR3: TGTGCTAGTGGTTTATCGACAGGACCAGATACGCAGTATTTT.

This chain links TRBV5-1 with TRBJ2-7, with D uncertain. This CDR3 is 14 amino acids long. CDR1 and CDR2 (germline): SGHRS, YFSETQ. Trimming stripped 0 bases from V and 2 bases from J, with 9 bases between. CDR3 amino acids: CASSLVPDTYEQYF. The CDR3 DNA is TGCGCCAGCAGCTTGGTCCCAGACACCTACGAGCAGTACTTC.

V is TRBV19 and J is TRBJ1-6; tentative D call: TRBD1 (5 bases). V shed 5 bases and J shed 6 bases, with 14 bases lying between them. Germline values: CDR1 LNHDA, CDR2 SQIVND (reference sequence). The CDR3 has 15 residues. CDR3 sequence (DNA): TGTGCCAGTAGTTCCGAGGCAGGGCCTAATTCACCCCTCCACTTT. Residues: CASSSEAGPNSPLHF. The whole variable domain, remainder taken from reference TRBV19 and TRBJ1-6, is DGGITQSPKYLFRKEGQNVTLSCEQNLNHDAMYWYRQDPGQGLRLIYYSQIVNDFQKGDIAEGYSVSREKKESFPLTVTSAQKNPTAFYLCASSSEAGPNSPLHFGNGTRLTVT.

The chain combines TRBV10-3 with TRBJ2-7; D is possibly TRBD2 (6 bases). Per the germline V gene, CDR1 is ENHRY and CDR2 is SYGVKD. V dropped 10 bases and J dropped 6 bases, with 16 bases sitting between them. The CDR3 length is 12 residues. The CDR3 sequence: CATAQAGSEQYF. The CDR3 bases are TGTGCCACGGCCCAAGCGGGCTCCGAGCAGTACTTC.

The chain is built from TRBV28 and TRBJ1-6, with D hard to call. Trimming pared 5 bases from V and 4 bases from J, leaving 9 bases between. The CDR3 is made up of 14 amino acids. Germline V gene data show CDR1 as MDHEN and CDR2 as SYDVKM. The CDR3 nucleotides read TGTGCCAGCAGTGATCAGGTGTATAATTCACCCCTCCACTTT. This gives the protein CASSDQVYNSPLHF.

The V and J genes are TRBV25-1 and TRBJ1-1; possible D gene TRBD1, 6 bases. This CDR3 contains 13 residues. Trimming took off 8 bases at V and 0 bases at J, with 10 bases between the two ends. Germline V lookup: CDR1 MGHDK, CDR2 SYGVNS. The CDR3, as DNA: TGTGCCAGCCGAGGACAGTTGAACACTGAAGCTTTCTTT. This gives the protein CASRGQLNTEAFF.

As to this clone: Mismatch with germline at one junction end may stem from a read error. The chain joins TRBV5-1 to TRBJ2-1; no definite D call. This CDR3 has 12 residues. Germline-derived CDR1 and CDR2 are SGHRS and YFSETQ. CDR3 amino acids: CASSLAYDEQFF. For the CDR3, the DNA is TGCGCCAGCAGCTTGGCCTACGATGAGCAGTTCTTC.

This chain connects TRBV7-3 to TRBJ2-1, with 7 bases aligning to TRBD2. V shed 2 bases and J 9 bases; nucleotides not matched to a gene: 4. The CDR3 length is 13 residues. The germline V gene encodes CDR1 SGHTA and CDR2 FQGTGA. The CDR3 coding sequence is TGTGCCAGCAGCTTAGCGGGAGTTGGTGAGCAGTTCTTC. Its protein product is CASSLAGVGEQFF. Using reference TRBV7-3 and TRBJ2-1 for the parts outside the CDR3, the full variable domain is GAGVSQTPSNKVTEKGKYVELRCDPISGHTALYWYRQSLGQGPEFLIYFQGTGAADDSGLPNDRFFAVRPEGSVSTLKIQRTERGDSAVYLCASSLAGVGEQFFGPGTRLTVL.

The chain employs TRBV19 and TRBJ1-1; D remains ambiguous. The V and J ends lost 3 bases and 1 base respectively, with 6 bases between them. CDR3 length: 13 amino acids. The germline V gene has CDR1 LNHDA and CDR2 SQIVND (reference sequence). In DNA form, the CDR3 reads TGTGCCAGTAGTATCGGAGGGAACACTGAAGCTTTCTTT. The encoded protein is CASSIGGNTEAFF.

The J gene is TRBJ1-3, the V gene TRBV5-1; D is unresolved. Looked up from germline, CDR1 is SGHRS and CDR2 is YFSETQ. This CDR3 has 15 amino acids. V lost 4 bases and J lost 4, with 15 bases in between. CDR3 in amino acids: CASSHDLTRGNTIYF. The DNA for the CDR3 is TGCGCCAGCAGCCACGATCTAACCCGGGGAAACACCATATATTTT.

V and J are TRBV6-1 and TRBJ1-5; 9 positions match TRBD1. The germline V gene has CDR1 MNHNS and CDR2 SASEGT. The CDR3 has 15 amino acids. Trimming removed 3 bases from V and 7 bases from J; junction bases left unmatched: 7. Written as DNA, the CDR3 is TGTGCCAGCAGTGACACACAGGGGGCTTGGCAGCCCCAGCATTTT. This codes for CASSDTQGAWQPQHF.

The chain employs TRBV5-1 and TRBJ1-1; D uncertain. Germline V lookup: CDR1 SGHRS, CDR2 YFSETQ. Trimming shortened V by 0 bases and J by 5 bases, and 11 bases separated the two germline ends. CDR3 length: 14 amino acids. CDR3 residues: CASSLAGFSTEAFF. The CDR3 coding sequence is TGCGCCAGCAGCTTGGCGGGGTTCAGTACTGAAGCTTTCTTT.

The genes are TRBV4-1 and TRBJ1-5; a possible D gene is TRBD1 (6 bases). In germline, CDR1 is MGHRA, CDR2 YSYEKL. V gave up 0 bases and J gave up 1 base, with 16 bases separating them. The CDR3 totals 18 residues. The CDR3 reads CASSQENAGRGSNQPQHF. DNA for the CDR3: TGCGCCAGCAGCCAAGAAAACGCCGGCAGGGGAAGCAATCAGCCCCAGCATTTT.

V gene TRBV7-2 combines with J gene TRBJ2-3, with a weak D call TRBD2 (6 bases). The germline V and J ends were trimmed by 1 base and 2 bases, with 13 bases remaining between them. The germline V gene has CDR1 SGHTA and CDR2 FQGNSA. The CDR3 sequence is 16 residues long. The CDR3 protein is CASSLGGERVTDTQYF. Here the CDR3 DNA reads TGTGCCAGCAGCTTAGGGGGGGAAAGAGTCACAGATACGCAGTATTTT.

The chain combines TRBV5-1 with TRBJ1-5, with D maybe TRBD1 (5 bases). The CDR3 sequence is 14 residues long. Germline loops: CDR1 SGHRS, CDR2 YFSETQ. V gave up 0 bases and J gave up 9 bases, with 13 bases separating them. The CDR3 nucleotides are TGCGCCAGCAGCTTGGACGGGGGTTCTGGGCCCCAGCATTTT. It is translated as CASSLDGGSGPQHF.

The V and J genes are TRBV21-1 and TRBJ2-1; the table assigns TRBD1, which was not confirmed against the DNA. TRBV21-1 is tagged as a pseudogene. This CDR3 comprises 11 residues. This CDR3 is CGPQGHNEQFF. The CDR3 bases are TGTGGACCGCAGGGTCATAATGAGCAGTTCTTC.